The 23 T cell receptor beta chains presented below share a single source sample, sequenced in a study of CXCR3-negative and CXCR3-positive naive CD8 T cells (dated by TCRdb to between 2017 and 2020). On the study overall, not on this receptor specifically: TRB CDR3s from CXCR3-positive naive cells showed higher hydrophobicity (lower Kidera factor 4), lower energy, and higher strength and volume indices than CXCR3-negative naive cells.

The sequencer was a NextSeq 550. The Human TCR Profiling Kit (MiLaboratory) was used to make UMI-labeled 5' RACE TRB cDNA libraries. TCRdb reprocessed the public reads and reports one entry per CDR3 protein sequence, without DNA. The sample table on file contains approximately 90,000 distinct CDR3 sequences. Of the sample, around 0.58% is held by the ten largest clones. Their specific antigens are unknown. The specimen was naive CXCR3+ CD8+ T cells from blood. Per the publication, the cell subset or site label means: CD45RO-CCR7+CD27+CD95- naive CD8+ T cells expressing CXCR3 (TNR3+). The receptor source for this set is a human donor in good health. Some clones in this sample may be carry-over from other donors' samples.

The chain links TRBV15 to TRBJ2-7; TCRdb lists TRBD1, though no DNA is available to test this call. Germline V gene lookup returns CDR1 LNHNV and CDR2 YYDKDF (reference sequence). The CDR3 consists of 17 residues. CDR3 loop: CATSRMRPQGEIYEQYF.

The chain employs TRBV10-3 and TRBJ2-7. Germline lookup yields CDR1 ENHRY and CDR2 SYGVKD. The CDR3 runs 11 residues. This chain's CDR3 is CAIRDGYEQYF.

The chain carries TRBV12-5 and TRBJ1-2. The CDR3 consists of 16 residues. CDR1 and CDR2 (germline): LGHNT, FRNRAP. The CDR3: CASGFFGAPAAYGYTF.

The chain is built from TRBV20-1 and TRBJ1-1. Germline CDR1 reads DFQATT; CDR2 reads SNEGSKA (reference sequence). The CDR3 length is 12 residues. CDR3 sequence reads: CSGVGDLEGAFF.

V is TRBV28 and J is TRBJ2-1; TCRdb's D call of TRBD1 is untestable without DNA. The CDR3 spans 13 residues. Germline assignment: CDR1 MDHEN and CDR2 SYDVKM. The CDR3 loop is CASSFPDYNEQFF. The full variable domain, in which reference TRBV28 and TRBJ2-1 provide the parts outside the CDR3, is DVKVTQSSRYLVKRTGEKVFLECVQDMDHENMFWYRQDPGLGLRLIYFSYDVKMKEKGDIPEGYSVSREKKERFSLILESASTNQTSMYLCASSFPDYNEQFFGPGTRLTVL.

The chain joins TRBV2 to TRBJ2-1; the TRBD2 assignment by TCRdb is unverifiable without DNA. The CDR3 is made up of 14 amino acids. The germline CDR1 and CDR2 sequences are SNHLY and FYNNEI. The CDR3 region is CARERGSSYNEQFF.

This chain connects TRBV25-1 to TRBJ2-2. From germline, CDR1 is MGHDK and CDR2 SYGVNS. The CDR3 has 14 residues. The CDR3 loop is CASSPHTYVGELFF.

This chain joins TRBV12-3 or TRBV12-4 and TRBJ2-5; the D call of TRBD2 rests on TCRdb alone, since no DNA is present to check it. The CDR3 sequence is 12 residues long. CDR3 region: CASSQLGETQYF.

The chain couples TRBV14 to TRBJ2-1; TCRdb's D gene call, TRBD1, goes unchecked for lack of DNA. The length of the CDR3 is 15 residues. The germline V gene has CDR1 SGHDN and CDR2 FVKESK. Here the CDR3 reads CASSQGTGPYNEQFF.

This rearrangement joins TRBV29-1 to TRBJ1-2; TCRdb's D gene call, TRBD1, goes unchecked for lack of DNA. Germline V gene data show CDR1 as SQVTM and CDR2 as ANQGSEA. This CDR3 comprises 13 residues. Here the CDR3 reads CSVAAGGSYGYTF.

The chain recombines TRBV11-2 with TRBJ2-7; TCRdb's assignment of TRBD2 cannot be checked, as there is no DNA. CDR1 and CDR2 from the germline V gene are SGHAT and FQNNGV. This CDR3 spans 19 amino acids. The CDR3 is CASSFSSYRPGSESYEQYF.

CDR3: CASSEGGLAGPGTFF. V gene TRBV2 combines with J gene TRBJ2-1; as DNA is missing, the TRBD2 call by TCRdb cannot be tested. The V gene's germline CDR1 is SNHLY and CDR2 FYNNEI. This CDR3 is 15 amino acids long. Looking up the rest from reference TRBV2 and TRBJ2-1 gives the full variable domain: EPEVTQTPSHQVTQMGQEVILRCVPISNHLYFYWYRQILGQKVEFLVSFYNNEISEKSEIFDDQFSVERPDGSNFTLKIRSTKLEDSAMYFCASSEGGLAGPGTFFGPGTRLTVL.

This rearrangement joins TRBV7-9 to TRBJ2-5. Germline CDR1 SEHNR, CDR2 FQNEAQ (reference sequence). This CDR3 comprises 15 residues. The CDR3 sequence: CASSRSRVYQETQYF.

This rearrangement joins TRBV2 to TRBJ2-1; TCRdb returns TRBD2, unconfirmable since there is no DNA. The CDR3 totals 14 residues. Germline lookup yields CDR1 SNHLY and CDR2 FYNNEI. This CDR3 is CASEAGVAYNEQFF. The entire variable domain, with the rest obtained from reference TRBV2 and TRBJ2-1, is as follows: EPEVTQTPSHQVTQMGQEVILRCVPISNHLYFYWYRQILGQKVEFLVSFYNNEISEKSEIFDDQFSVERPDGSNFTLKIRSTKLEDSAMYFCASEAGVAYNEQFFGPGTRLTVL.

This sequence joins TRBV28 and TRBJ2-1. Germline CDR1 reads MDHEN; CDR2 reads SYDVKM. There are 15 residues in the CDR3. The CDR3 is CASSLSSGTHNEQFF.

This rearrangement joins TRBV19 to TRBJ1-1. Germline assignment: CDR1 LNHDA and CDR2 SQIVND (reference sequence). This CDR3 has 14 amino acids. CDR3 residues: CASILPGRSTEAFF.

The rearrangement joins TRBV6-5 to TRBJ2-1. Germline CDR1 is MNHEY and CDR2 is SVGAGI. There are 14 residues in the CDR3. CDR3 region: CASSYLRVDSEQFF.

The chain joins TRBV4-3 to TRBJ2-1. This CDR3 region has 15 residues. Per germline, CDR1 LGHNA and CDR2 YSLEER. The CDR3 sequence: CASSHQRRSYNEQFF.

The chain couples TRBV7-2 to TRBJ2-3; the TRBD1 assignment by TCRdb is unverifiable without DNA. The CDR3 consists of 12 residues. CDR1 is SGHTA and CDR2 is FQGNSA in the germline V gene. CDR3 in amino acids: CASSVGGDTQYF. The variable domain in full, with the rest retrieved from reference TRBV7-2 and TRBJ2-3, is GAGVSQSPSNKVTEKGKDVELRCDPISGHTALYWYRQSLGQGLEFLIYFQGNSAPDKSGLPSDRFSAERTGGSVSTLTIQRTQQEDSAVYLCASSVGGDTQYFGPGTRLTVL.

V is TRBV7-2 and J is TRBJ2-3; lacking DNA, the TRBD2 call made by TCRdb goes unchecked. CDR1 is SGHTA and CDR2 is FQGNSA in the germline V gene. The CDR3 is made up of 15 amino acids. CDR3: CANSSFSGMADTQYF. The whole variable domain, filled in from reference TRBV7-2 and TRBJ2-3, reads GAGVSQSPSNKVTEKGKDVELRCDPISGHTALYWYRQSLGQGLEFLIYFQGNSAPDKSGLPSDRFSAERTGGSVSTLTIQRTQQEDSAVYLCANSSFSGMADTQYFGPGTRLTVL.

V usage is TRBV4-2 and J usage is TRBJ2-3; lacking DNA, the TRBD1 call made by TCRdb goes unchecked. The germline CDR1 and CDR2 sequences are LGHNA and YNFKEQ. This CDR3 is built from 14 residues. CDR3 protein: CASSPDPGVDTQYF.

The V call is TRBV6-5, the J call TRBJ2-1; lacking DNA, the TRBD1 call made by TCRdb goes unchecked. This CDR3 comprises 13 residues. The germline V gene has CDR1 MNHEY and CDR2 SVGAGI. This CDR3 is CASSYSNGGEQFF.

The chain joins TRBV28 to TRBJ2-1; TCRdb designates TRBD1, a call that cannot be tested without DNA. Germline CDR1 and CDR2: MDHEN and SYDVKM. The CDR3 spans 15 residues. CDR3 sequence reads: CASSLTGTVYNEQFF.